This entry is about one T cell receptor beta chain. Its specificity is unknown. The entry originates in a study of cytomegalovirus exposure and HLA in healthy donors. Germline V CDR1 and CDR2: MNHEY, SMNVEV (reference sequence). After removal of 4 bases from V and 13 bases from J, the junction contained 12 bases not matched to a gene. This CDR3 is 13 amino acids long. The PCR had 60 Vbeta and 13 Jbeta primers. Method: immunoSEQ multiplex PCR; TCRdb's copy keeps in-frame clones and lacks some. Of around 72,000 clones in the sample, 65% to 70% were seen once. Study conclusions and caveats: Roughly even sequencing depth across donors was the assumption behind the presence/absence analyses. Later, TCR association rates were found to vary by HLA locus, highest for DRB1 and lowest for HLA-C.

The sequence derives from a man aged 35-49 years in good health and CMV-seropositive. Sequencing used PBMCs. V usage is TRBV27 and J usage is TRBJ1-2; 7 bases line up with TRBD1. CDR3 coding DNA: TGTGCCAGCAGTTATCGGGACAGCCTCCACGTCACCTTC. It encodes CASSYRDSLHVTF.